This TCR beta chain is drawn from a study of blood T cell repertoires in COVID-19. Background on the study: Researchers got acute and convalescent COVID-19 samples from the United States, Italy and Spain. PBMCs, B-cell-depleted T cells, or T cells provided the cDNA or gDNA that made up the material.

The CDR3 length is 12 residues. Trimming removed 5 bases at V and 2 bases at J, with 5 bases between. Germline CDR1 and CDR2: SEHNR and FQNEAQ (reference sequence). Original processing methods: How many nucleated cells were present was estimated from reference gene primer amplification. Sequencing used immunoSEQ multiplex PCR; TCRdb keeps in-frame clones, though not all of them. V and J calls and clone size follow that table, whereas D and trimming were derived from the DNA. The sample lists some 73,000 clones, around nine tenths occurring once. The sequence was collected from a human donor in a cohort sampled during active COVID-19. The sample consisted of peripheral blood. The rearrangement joins TRBV7-9 to TRBJ2-3; D unresolved. Here the CDR3 reads CASSQLTDTQYF. The CDR3 bases are TGTGCCAGCAGCCAACTCACAGATACGCAGTATTTT.